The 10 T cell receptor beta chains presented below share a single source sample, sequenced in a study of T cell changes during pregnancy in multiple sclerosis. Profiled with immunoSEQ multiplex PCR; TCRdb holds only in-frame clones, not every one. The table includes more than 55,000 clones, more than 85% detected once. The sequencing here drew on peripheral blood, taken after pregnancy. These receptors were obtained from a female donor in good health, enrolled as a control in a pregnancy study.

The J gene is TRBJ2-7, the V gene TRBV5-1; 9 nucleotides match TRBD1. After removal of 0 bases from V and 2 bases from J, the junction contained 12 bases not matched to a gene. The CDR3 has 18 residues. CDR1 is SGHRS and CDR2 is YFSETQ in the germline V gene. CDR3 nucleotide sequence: TGCGCCAGCAGCTTGGACTTGGCGGGACAGGGAAGAACCTACGAGCAGTACTTC. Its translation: CASSLDLAGQGRTYEQYF.

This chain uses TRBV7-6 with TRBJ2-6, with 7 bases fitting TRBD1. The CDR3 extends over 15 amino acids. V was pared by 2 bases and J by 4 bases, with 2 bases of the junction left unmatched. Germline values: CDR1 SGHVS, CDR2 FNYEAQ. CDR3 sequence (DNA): TGTGCCAGCAGCTTAACAGGGGCCGGGGCCAACGTCCTGACTTTC. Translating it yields CASSLTGAGANVLTF.

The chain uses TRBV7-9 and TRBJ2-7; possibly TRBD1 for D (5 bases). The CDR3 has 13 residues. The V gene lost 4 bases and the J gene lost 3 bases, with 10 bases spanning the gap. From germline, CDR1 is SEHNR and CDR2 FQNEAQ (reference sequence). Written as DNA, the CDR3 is TGTGCCAGCAGCTCAGGGATTTTCTACGAGCAGTACTTC. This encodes CASSSGIFYEQYF.

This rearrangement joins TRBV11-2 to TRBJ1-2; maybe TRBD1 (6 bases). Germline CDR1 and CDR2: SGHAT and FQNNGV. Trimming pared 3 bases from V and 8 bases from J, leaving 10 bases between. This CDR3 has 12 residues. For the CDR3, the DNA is TGTGCCAGCAGCTTTCAGGGGAAGGGCTACACCTTC. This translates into CASSFQGKGYTF.

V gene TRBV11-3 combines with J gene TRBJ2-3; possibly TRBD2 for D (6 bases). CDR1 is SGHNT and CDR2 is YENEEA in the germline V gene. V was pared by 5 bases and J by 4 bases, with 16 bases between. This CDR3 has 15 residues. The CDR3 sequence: CASSPHGSAADTQYF. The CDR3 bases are TGTGCCAGCAGCCCCCACGGGAGCGCGGCAGATACGCAGTATTTT.

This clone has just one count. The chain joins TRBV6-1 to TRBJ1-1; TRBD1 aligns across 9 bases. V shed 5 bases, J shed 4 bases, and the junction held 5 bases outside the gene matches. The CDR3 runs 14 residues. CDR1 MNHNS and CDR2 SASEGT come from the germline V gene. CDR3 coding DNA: TGTGCCAGCAGTCGACAGGGGGTCGGCACTGAAGCTTTCTTT. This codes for CASSRQGVGTEAFF.

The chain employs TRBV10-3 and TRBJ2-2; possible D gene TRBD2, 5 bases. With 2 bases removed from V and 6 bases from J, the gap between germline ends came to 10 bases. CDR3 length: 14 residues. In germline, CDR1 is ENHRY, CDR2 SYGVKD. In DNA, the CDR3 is TGTGCCATCAGTGAGGATGCGGGCCCCGGGGAGCTGTTTTTT. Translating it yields CAISEDAGPGELFF.

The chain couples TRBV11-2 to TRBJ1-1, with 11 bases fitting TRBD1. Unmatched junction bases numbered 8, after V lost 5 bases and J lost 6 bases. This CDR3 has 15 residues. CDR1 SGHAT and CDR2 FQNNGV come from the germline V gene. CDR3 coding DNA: TGTGCCAGCAGCGGGCTGGGACAGGGGGTTGCTGAAGCTTTCTTT. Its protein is CASSGLGQGVAEAFF. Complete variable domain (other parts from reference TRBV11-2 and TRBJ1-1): EAGVAQSPRYKIIEKRQSVAFWCNPISGHATLYWYQQILGQGPKLLIQFQNNGVVDDSQLPKDRFSAERLKGVDSTLKIQPAKLEDSAVYLCASSGLGQGVAEAFFGQGTRLTVV.

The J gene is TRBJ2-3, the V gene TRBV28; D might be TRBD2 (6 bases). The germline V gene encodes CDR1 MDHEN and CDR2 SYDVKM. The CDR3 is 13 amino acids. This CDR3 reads CGTGDSSTDTQYF. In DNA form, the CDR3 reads TGTGGTACGGGGGATTCTAGCACAGATACGCAGTATTTT. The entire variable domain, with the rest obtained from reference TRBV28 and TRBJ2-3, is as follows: DVKVTQSSRYLVKRTGEKVFLECVQDMDHENMFWYRQDPGLGLRLIYFSYDVKMKEKGDIPEGYSVSREKKERFSLILESASTNQTSMYLCGTGDSSTDTQYFGPGTRLTVL.

The CDR3 nucleotides are TGTGCCAGTAGTATCCCCGACCGCGCGGGAGCTTTCTTT. It translates to CASSIPDRAGAFF. The chain couples TRBV19 to TRBJ1-1; D is uncertain. V was trimmed by 3 bases and J by 10 bases, leaving 15 bases between them. Per the germline V gene, CDR1 is LNHDA and CDR2 is SQIVND (reference sequence). The CDR3 length is 13 residues. Combining the CDR3 with reference TRBV19 and TRBJ1-1 gives the whole variable domain DGGITQSPKYLFRKEGQNVTLSCEQNLNHDAMYWYRQDPGQGLRLIYYSQIVNDFQKGDIAEGYSVSREKKESFPLTVTSAQKNPTAFYLCASSIPDRAGAFFGQGTRLTVV.